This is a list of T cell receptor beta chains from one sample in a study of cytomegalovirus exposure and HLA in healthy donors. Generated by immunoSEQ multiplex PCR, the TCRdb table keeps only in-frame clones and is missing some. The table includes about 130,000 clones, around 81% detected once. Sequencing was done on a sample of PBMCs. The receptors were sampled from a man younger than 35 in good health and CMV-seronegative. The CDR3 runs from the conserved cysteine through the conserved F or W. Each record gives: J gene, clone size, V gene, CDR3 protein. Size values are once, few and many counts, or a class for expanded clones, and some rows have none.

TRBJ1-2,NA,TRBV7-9,CASSLRTGHGYTF
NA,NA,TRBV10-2,CASSLQDRGREQYF
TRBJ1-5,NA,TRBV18,CASSPLRQGNSNQPQHF
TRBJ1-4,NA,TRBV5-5,CASSRGGRNEKLFF
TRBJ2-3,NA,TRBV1,CTSSQDRISGGAQYF
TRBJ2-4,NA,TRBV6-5,CASRETGNENIQYF
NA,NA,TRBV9,CASSARGQGMDEQYF
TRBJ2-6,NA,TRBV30,CAGPGQGISGANVLTF
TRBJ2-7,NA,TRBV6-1,CASSEQGGGSYEQYF
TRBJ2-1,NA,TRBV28,CASSTPGGPSYNEQFF
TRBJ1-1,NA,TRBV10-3,CAISESVDRGSKNTEAFF
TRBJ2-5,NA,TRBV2,CASSWENRGQETQYF
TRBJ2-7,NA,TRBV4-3,CASSQDRGSYEQYF
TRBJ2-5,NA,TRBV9,CASSVGTKQETQYF
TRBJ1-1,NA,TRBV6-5,CASSYSTALNTEAFF
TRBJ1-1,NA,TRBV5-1,CASSFSTGVNTEAFF
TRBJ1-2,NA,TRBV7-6,CASSRDRDHGYTF
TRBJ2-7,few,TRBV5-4,CASSLASDEQYF
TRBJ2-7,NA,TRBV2,CASSEGPYEQYF
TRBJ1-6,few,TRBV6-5,CASRWAGQGNSPLHF
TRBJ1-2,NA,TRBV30,CAWRQGAGYYGYTF
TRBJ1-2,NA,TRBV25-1,CASSSPAGAGYGYTF
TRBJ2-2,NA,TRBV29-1,CSVERQGRDTGELFF
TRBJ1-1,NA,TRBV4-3,CASSQARLAEAFF
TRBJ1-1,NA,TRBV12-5,CASGSLQGAEAFF
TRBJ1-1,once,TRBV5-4,CASSPPGGGEAFF
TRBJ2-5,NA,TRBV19,CASSTQGAVETQYF
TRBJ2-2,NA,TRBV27,CASSLQQVNTGELFF
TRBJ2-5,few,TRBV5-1,CASSYGLAGGETQYF
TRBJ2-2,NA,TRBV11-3,CASSKKTGLGTGELFF
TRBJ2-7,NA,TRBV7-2,CASSHRTGNYEQYF
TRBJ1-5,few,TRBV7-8,CASSLTGGGQPQHF
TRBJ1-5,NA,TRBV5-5,CASRLNQGAYQPQHF
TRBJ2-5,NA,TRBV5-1,CASSLGGTQETQYF
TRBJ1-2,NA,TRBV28,CASSSPDRARGSYGYTF
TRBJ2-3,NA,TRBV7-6,CASSLTSGGAADTQYF
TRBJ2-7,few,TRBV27,CASSINRGVYEQYF
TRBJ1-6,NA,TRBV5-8,CASSRAGDGPYNSPLHF
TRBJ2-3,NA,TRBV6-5,CASSYSIGTGEDTQYF
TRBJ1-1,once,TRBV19,CASSAGVQTEAFF
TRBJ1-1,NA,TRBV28,CASSLDRVLNTEAFF
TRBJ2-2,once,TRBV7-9,CASSRQGSTGELFF
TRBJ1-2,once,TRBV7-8,CASSPYRGGNGYTF
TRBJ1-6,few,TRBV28,CASSFGDRESSPLHF
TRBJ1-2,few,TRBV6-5,CASSSTPRGYDGYTF